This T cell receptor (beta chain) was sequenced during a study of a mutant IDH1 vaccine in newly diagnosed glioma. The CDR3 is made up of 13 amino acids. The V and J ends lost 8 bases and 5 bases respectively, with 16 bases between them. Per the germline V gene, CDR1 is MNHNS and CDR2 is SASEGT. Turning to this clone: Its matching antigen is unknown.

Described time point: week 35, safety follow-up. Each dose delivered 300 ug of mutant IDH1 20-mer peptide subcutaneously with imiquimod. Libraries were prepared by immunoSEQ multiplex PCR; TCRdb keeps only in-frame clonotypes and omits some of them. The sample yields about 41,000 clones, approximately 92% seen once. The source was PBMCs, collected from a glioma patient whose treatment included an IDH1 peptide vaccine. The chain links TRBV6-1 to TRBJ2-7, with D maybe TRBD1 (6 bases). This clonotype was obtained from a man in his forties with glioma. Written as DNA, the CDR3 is TGTGCCAGCGACTCTCAGGGGTTGGACGAGCAGTACTTC. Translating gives CASDSQGLDEQYF.